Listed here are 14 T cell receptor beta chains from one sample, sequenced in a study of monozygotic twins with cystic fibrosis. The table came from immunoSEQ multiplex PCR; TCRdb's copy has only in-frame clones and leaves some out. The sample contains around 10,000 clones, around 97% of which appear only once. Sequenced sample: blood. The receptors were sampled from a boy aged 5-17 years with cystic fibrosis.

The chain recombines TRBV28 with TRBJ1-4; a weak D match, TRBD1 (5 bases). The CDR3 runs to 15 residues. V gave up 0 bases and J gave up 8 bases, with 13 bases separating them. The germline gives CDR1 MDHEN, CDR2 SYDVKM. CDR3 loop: CASSLWLAGREKLFF. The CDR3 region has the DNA TGTGCCAGCAGTTTATGGCTGGCAGGGAGGGAAAAACTGTTTTTT.

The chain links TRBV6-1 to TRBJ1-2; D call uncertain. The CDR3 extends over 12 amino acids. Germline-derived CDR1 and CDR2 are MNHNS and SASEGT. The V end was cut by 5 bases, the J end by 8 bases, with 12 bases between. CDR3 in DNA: TGTGCCAGCAGTCTGGAACGGCCAGGCTACACCTTC. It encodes CASSLERPGYTF.

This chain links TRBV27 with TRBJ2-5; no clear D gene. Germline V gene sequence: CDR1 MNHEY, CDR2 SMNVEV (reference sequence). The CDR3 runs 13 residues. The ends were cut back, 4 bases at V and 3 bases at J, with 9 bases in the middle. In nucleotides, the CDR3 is TGTGCCAGCAGTTATAGATTTGAAGAGACCCAGTACTTC. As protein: CASSYRFEETQYF.

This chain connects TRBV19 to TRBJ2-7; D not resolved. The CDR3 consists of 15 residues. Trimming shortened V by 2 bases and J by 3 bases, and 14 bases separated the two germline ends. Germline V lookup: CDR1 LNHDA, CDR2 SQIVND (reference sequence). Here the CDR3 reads CASSINYGVFYEQYF. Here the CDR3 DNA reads TGTGCCAGTAGTATAAATTATGGCGTCTTCTACGAGCAGTACTTC.

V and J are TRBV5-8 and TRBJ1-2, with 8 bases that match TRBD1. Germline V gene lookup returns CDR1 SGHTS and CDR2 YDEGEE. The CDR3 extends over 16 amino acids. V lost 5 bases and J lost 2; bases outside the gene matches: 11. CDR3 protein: CASRQARGRKNYGYTF. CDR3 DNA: TGTGCCAGCAGGCAAGCCAGGGGGCGCAAAAACTATGGCTACACCTTC.

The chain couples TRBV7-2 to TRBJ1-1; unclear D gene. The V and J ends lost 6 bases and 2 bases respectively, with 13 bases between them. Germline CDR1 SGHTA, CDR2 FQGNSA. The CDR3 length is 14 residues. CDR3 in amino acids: CASRSSSGNTEAFF. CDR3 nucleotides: TGTGCCAGCAGGTCGTCTAGTGGAAACACTGAAGCTTTCTTT.

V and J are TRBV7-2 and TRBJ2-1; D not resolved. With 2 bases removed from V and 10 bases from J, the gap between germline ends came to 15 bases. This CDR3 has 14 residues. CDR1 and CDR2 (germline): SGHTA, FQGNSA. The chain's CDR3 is CASSLRVALREQFF. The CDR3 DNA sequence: TGTGCCAGCAGCTTAAGGGTGGCATTGCGGGAGCAGTTCTTC.

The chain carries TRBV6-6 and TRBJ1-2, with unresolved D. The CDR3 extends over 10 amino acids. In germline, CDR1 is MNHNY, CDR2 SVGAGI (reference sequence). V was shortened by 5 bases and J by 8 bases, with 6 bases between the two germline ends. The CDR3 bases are TGTGCCAGCAGTGGCGTCGGCTACACCTTC. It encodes CASSGVGYTF.

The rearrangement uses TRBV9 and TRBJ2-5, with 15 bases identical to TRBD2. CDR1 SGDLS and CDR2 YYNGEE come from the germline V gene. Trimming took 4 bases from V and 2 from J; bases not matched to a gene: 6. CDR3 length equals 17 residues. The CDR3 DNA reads TGTGCCAGCAGCCCCGGGACTAGCGGGGGGTCGCAAGAGACCCAGTACTTC. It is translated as CASSPGTSGGSQETQYF.

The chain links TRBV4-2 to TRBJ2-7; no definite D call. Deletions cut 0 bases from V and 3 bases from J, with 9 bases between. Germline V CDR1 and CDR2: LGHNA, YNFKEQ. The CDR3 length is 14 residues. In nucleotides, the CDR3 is TGTGCCAGCAGCCAAGATCTTATCTTCTACGAGCAGTACTTC. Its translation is CASSQDLIFYEQYF.

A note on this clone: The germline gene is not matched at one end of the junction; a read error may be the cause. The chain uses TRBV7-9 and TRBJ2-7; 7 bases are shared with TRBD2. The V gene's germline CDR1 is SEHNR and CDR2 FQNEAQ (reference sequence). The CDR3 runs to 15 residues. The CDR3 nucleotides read TGTGCCAGCAGCCTAGCGGCGGGAGTAAGGAACGAGCAGTACTTC. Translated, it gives CASSLAAGVRNEQYF.

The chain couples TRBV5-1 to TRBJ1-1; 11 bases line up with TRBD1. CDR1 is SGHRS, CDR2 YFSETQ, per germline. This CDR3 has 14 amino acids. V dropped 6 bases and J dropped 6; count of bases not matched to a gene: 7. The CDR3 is CASTGTGGTAEAFF. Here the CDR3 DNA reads TGCGCCAGCACCGGGACAGGGGGGACAGCTGAAGCTTTCTTT.

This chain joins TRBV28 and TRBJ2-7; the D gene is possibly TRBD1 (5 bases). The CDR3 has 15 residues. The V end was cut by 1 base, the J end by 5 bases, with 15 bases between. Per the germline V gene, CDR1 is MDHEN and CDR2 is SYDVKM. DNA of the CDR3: TGTGCCAGCAGTTTATTAGGCCAGGGAAGGGACGAGCAGTACTTC. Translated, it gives CASSLLGQGRDEQYF. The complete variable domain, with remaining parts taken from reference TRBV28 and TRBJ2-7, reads DVKVTQSSRYLVKRTGEKVFLECVQDMDHENMFWYRQDPGLGLRLIYFSYDVKMKEKGDIPEGYSVSREKKERFSLILESASTNQTSMYLCASSLLGQGRDEQYFGPGTRLTVT.

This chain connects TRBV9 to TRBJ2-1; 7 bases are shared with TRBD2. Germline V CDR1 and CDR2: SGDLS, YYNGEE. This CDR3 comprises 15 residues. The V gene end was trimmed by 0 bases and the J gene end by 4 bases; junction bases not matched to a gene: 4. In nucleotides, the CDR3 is TGTGCCAGCAGCGTAGAACTAGCGCTTTACAATGAGCAGTTCTTC. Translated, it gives CASSVELALYNEQFF.